This is a list of T cell receptor beta chains from one sample in a study of PD-L1 blockade in urothelial cancer. TCRdb's copy holds only in-frame clones and misses some; the assay was immunoSEQ multiplex PCR. The table lists around 40,000 clones, roughly four fifths of them singletons. Here the sequenced sample was PBMCs, taken around atezolizumab (anti-PD-L1) treatment. All receptors come from a man aged 60 to 69 with urothelial cancer. Each CDR3 is given with its conserved first and last residue. D genes are given only for firm matches. Clone size appears in some rows only: once, few, many, or a class for an expanded clone.

>.|TRBV5-6|TRBJ2-6|.
TGTGCCAGCAGCTTACGACAGGCCGTAAGGGCCAACGTCCTGACTTTC
CASSLRQAVRANVLTF
>.|TRBV11-2|TRBJ2-3|.
TGTGCCAGCAGGCCGGACTTAACAGATACGCAGTATTTT
CASRPDLTDTQYF
>.|TRBV27|TRBJ2-7|TRBD2
TGTGCCAGCAGTCCCCCGGGGGCCGGGACTAGCGGGAGAACTTACGAGCAGTACTTC
CASSPPGAGTSGRTYEQYF
>.|TRBV5-6|TRBJ2-7|TRBD2
TGTGCCAGCAGCTTGTTCGCAGCGGGGATTACCTACGAGCAGTACTTC
CASSLFAAGITYEQYF
>.|TRBV6-1|TRBJ1-2|TRBD1
TGTGCCAGCAGTGACCGCGGACAGGGGGCGCGCGGCTACACCTTC
CASSDRGQGARGYTF
>once|TRBV6-1|TRBJ1-4|TRBD1
TGTGCCAGCAGTGAAAGGGCAGGGGGCTGGACTAATGAAAAACTGTTTTTT
CASSERAGGWTNEKLFF
>.|TRBV6-5|TRBJ1-1|.
TGTGCCAGCAGTTCTGGCAGGGATTTCACTGAAGCTTTCTTT
CASSSGRDFTEAFF
>.|TRBV27|TRBJ2-5|.
TGTGCCAGCAGTTTTAGTGGAGAGACCCAGTACTTC
CASSFSGETQYF
>once|TRBV19|TRBJ2-2|.
TGTGCCAGTAGTCTACTACAGGGCTATAGCGACACCGGGGAGCTGTTTTTT
CASSLLQGYSDTGELFF
>.|TRBV10-2|TRBJ1-2|TRBD1
TGCGCCAGCAGTGATGGAGGGGGCTGGGGCTACACCTTC
CASSDGGGWGYTF
>.|TRBV18|TRBJ2-7|.
TGTGCCAGCTCACTTGGGGGAGGCGAGCAGTACTTC
CASSLGGGEQYF
>.|TRBV2|TRBJ1-5|TRBD1
TGTGCCAGCAGAGGAGACAGGGGCCCCAATCAGCCCCAGCATTTT
CASRGDRGPNQPQHF
>.|TRBV7-2|TRBJ2-5|.
TGTGCCAGCAGCTTAAGTTCCAGGCTCCAAGAGACCCAGTACTTC
CASSLSSRLQETQYF
>.|TRBV7-9|TRBJ1-6|TRBD1
TGTGCCAGCAGCTCGGGGGGGGACAGTTCACCCCTCCACTTT
CASSSGGDSSPLHF
>few|TRBV7-9|TRBJ1-3|.
TGTGCCAGCACCAGGGCCAGCTCTGGAAACACCATATATTTT
CASTRASSGNTIYF
>.|TRBV5-4|TRBJ2-7|.
TGTGCCAGCAGCCCAACGAGCGCTAACACCTACGAGCAGTACTTC
CASSPTSANTYEQYF
>.|TRBV29-1|TRBJ1-2|TRBD1
TGCAGCGGGTTAGGGGGCGCTGGCTACACCTTC
CSGLGGAGYTF
>.|TRBV19|TRBJ2-2|.
TGTGCCAGTAGGCTCAGGGGGACTCCCACCGGGGAGCTGTTTTTT
CASRLRGTPTGELFF
>.|TRBV11-3|TRBJ2-1|TRBD1
TGTGCCAGCAGCTTAGAGCAGGGGGCCAATGAGCAGTTCTTC
CASSLEQGANEQFF
>.|TRBV10-1|TRBJ2-7|TRBD1
TGCGCCAGCAGGGGCACAGGGGAAGCGCAGTACTTC
CASRGTGEAQYF
>.|TRBV29-1|TRBJ1-2|.
TGCAGCGTTGACGCCCAATGGAAGGGGGGCTACACCTTC
CSVDAQWKGGYTF
>few|TRBV29-1|TRBJ1-2|.
TGCAGCGTTGAAGAGGAGTCCCGTCGGGGCTACACCTTC
CSVEEESRRGYTF
>few|TRBV20-1|TRBJ1-3|.
TGCAGTGCTAGACAGGGAAACACCATATATTTT
CSARQGNTIYF
>.|TRBV6-6|TRBJ1-1|.
TGTGCCAGCAGTTACCCACCCGGGGGACTGAACACTGAAGCTTTCTTT
CASSYPPGGLNTEAFF
>.|TRBV6-1|TRBJ2-2|.
TGTGCCAGCAGTGGAGACGGGACCGGGGAGCTGTTTTTT
CASSGDGTGELFF
>once|TRBV18|TRBJ1-2|.
TGTGCCAGCTCGCGAGGACAGTTTAAAAATGGCTACACCTTC
CASSRGQFKNGYTF
>few|TRBV6-5|TRBJ1-3|TRBD1
TGTGCCAGTAGCGTAAACAGGGGGCGCGGAACCATATATTTT
CASSVNRGRGTIYF
>few|TRBV5-4|TRBJ2-7|TRBD2
TGTGCCAGCAGCTTGGGTGGACTAGCGGGCGCATACGAGCAGTACTTC
CASSLGGLAGAYEQYF
>once|TRBV29-1|TRBJ1-1|TRBD1
TGCAGCGGCCTCGGAGGGGGCCGGGGTACTGAAGCTTTCTTT
CSGLGGGRGTEAFF
>.|TRBV19|TRBJ2-1|TRBD2
TGTGCCAGTAGTATAGGCGCGGGGGGAATCAGTCCCAATGAGCAGTTCTTC
CASSIGAGGISPNEQFF
>.|TRBV19|TRBJ1-2|.
TGTGCCAGTGCTCAGGGATCTACCTATGGCTACACCTTC
CASAQGSTYGYTF
>.|TRBV11-3|TRBJ2-1|TRBD2
TGTGCCAGCAGCAATACAGGACTAGCGGGAGGGGTCTATGAGCAGTTCTTC
CASSNTGLAGGVYEQFF
>once|TRBV6-1|TRBJ2-7|.
TGTGCCAGCAGTCCCCGCGGAGAGTCCTACGAGCAGTACTTC
CASSPRGESYEQYF
>few|TRBV4-3|TRBJ2-2|.
TGCGCCAGCAGCCAAGAAAGAGCCTACACCGGGGAGCTGTTTTTT
CASSQERAYTGELFF
>few|TRBV7-9|TRBJ1-1|TRBD1
TGTGCCAGCAGCTTAACAGGGGAGACTGAAGCTTTCTTT
CASSLTGETEAFF
>.|TRBV9|TRBJ2-3|.
TGTGCCAGCAGCGTAGGAACCCAGTTATTTACAGATACGCAGTATTTT
CASSVGTQLFTDTQYF
>.|TRBV11-2|TRBJ2-1|TRBD2
TGTGCCAGCAGCCCCAGCGGGGGGGCGCGGAATGAGCAGTTCTTC
CASSPSGGARNEQFF
>few|TRBV6-5|TRBJ2-1|TRBD1
TGTGCCAGCAGTATTGACAGGGTTTCTGTGGATGAGCAGTTCTTC
CASSIDRVSVDEQFF
>.|TRBV5-5|TRBJ1-4|TRBD1
TGTGCCAGCAGCCCCGGGACAGCCAGTCGTCTGTTTTTT
CASSPGTASRLFF
>.|TRBV2|TRBJ1-1|.
TGTGCCAGCCGCCCTCAGGGGCAATGGCGAGCTTTCTTT
CASRPQGQWRAFF
>.|TRBV28|TRBJ1-2|.
TGTGCCAGCAGTCCTCCCACGACAAACGTTCGGGGCTACACCTTC
CASSPPTTNVRGYTF
>.|TRBV7-2|TRBJ2-6|.
TGTGCCAGCAGCTTACACGGGGGAGCCAGCTCTGGGGCCAACGTCCTGACTTTC
CASSLHGGASSGANVLTF
>.|TRBV7-2|TRBJ1-2|.
TGTGCCAGCAGCTTAGACAGTAACTATGGCTACACCTTC
CASSLDSNYGYTF
>.|TRBV7-6|TRBJ2-2|.
TGTGCCAGCGAGGGCGGGGAGCTGTTTTTT
CASEGGELFF
>.|TRBV28|TRBJ1-2|TRBD1
TGTGCCAGCAGTTCCCCAGGGGGCTTGGGGGGCTACACCTTC
CASSSPGGLGGYTF
>.|TRBV4-1|TRBJ2-7|.
TGCGCCAGCAGCCATCCTGACAGGAGTTCCTACGAGCAGTACTTC
CASSHPDRSSYEQYF
>once|TRBV27|TRBJ1-1|TRBD1
TGTGCCAGCAGTTGGGGGACAGGGGGCACTGAAGCTTTCTTT
CASSWGTGGTEAFF
>.|TRBV28|TRBJ2-6|TRBD1
TGTGCCAGCAGGCCGACAGGGGTAATAAACGTCCTGACTTTC
CASRPTGVINVLTF
>.|TRBV28|TRBJ2-1|.
TGTGCCAGCAGTTTAGGAGGGACCCTCGGTTCCGGTGAGCAGTTCTTC
CASSLGGTLGSGEQFF
>once|TRBV5-1|TRBJ2-5|TRBD2
TGCGCCAGCAGCTTCCAATCTAGCGGGGACGAGACCCAGTACTTC
CASSFQSSGDETQYF
>.|TRBV28|TRBJ2-7|.
TGTGCCAGCAGTTTAGGCAGGTTCGGCGAGCAGTACTTC
CASSLGRFGEQYF
>.|TRBV19|TRBJ2-1|TRBD2
TGTGCCAGTAGACGCCCGGGACTAGGGGGGAGCAATGAGCAGTTCTTC
CASRRPGLGGSNEQFF
>few|TRBV5-4|TRBJ2-7|.
TGTGCCAGCAGCTCCGAGAAGCCCCCCTACGAGCAGTACTTC
CASSSEKPPYEQYF
>.|TRBV7-2|TRBJ1-1|.
TGTGCCAGCAGCTTGGTAGGGGCTACCGAGTCTTTCTTT
CASSLVGATESFF
>.|TRBV27|TRBJ1-1|.
TGTGCCAGCAGTTTCTCCCCCGCGCCCGTGAACACTGAAGCTTTCTTT
CASSFSPAPVNTEAFF
>.|TRBV5-1|TRBJ2-7|.
TGCGCCAGCAGCTTGGTATCGGATGGGGCGTACACCTACGAGCAGTACTTC
CASSLVSDGAYTYEQYF
>.|TRBV28|TRBJ2-5|TRBD1
TGTGCCAGCAGTTCATGGACAGGACCCTACCAAGAGACCCAGTACTTC
CASSSWTGPYQETQYF
>.|TRBV11-3|TRBJ2-1|.
TGTGCCAGCAGCTTAGAAGGCGGGATCGGGGCCGATGAGCAGTTCTTC
CASSLEGGIGADEQFF
>.|TRBV11-2|TRBJ2-4|.
TGTGCCAGCAGCTCAGGGGGGACCAAAAACATTCAGTACTTC
CASSSGGTKNIQYF